This T cell receptor beta chain was captured in a study of Ad26.COV2.S vaccination and SARS-CoV-2 variants. Looking at the study overall: The donor participated in the COV1001 trial, in its Ad26.COV2.S arm. Donor got 5x10^10 or 1x10^11 viral particles of Ad26.COV2.S. Study-wide results and caveats: It was found that vaccine and placebo recipients had similar non-spike TCR breadth.

The CDR3 has 16 residues. Germline assignment: CDR1 LNHDA and CDR2 SQIVND (reference sequence). Trimming cost V 3 bases and J 7 bases; bases outside gene matches: 11. This clone was observed once. The antigen is unknown. Here immunoSEQ multiplex PCR was the method, and the copy in TCRdb shows in-frame clones only, minus some. The table shows 300,000 to 350,000 clones, with just under 85% occurring only once. Treatment defined: over 15 received Ad26.COV2.S at low or high dose, single or two shots; about 5 received placebo; per-sample allocation not given. At day 63 after the first vaccine or placebo injection, samples were drawn. Its platform was an Ad26 vector, and its expressed antigen was Wuhan-strain SARS-CoV-2 spike.

The specimen comprised peripheral blood, sampled in a trial of Ad26.COV2.S vaccine versus placebo. The clonotype was recovered from a person between 18 and 65 years old who received the Ad26.COV2.S COVID-19 vaccine or a placebo. This sequence joins TRBV19 and TRBJ1-5; 8 nucleotides align to TRBD1. In DNA form, the CDR3 reads TGTGCCAGTAGTATCGGGGACAGGCCGGGGAGGCAGCCCCAGCATTTT. It yields the protein CASSIGDRPGRQPQHF. The whole variable domain, remainder taken from reference TRBV19 and TRBJ1-5, is DGGITQSPKYLFRKEGQNVTLSCEQNLNHDAMYWYRQDPGQGLRLIYYSQIVNDFQKGDIAEGYSVSREKKESFPLTVTSAQKNPTAFYLCASSIGDRPGRQPQHFGDGTRLSIL.